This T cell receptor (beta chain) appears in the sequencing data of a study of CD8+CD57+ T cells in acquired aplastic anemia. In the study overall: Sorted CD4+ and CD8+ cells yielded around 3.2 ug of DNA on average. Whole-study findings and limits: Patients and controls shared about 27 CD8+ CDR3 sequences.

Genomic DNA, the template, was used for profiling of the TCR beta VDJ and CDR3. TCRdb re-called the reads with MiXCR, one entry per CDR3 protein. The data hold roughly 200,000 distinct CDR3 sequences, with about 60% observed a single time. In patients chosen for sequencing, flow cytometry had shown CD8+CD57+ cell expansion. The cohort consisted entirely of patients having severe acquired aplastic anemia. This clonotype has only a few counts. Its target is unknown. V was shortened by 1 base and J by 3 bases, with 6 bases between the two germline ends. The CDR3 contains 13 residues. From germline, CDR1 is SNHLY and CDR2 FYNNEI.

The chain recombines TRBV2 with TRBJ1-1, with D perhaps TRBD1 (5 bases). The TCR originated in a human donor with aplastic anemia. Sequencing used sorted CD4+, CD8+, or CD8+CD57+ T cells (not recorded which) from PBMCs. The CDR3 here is CASSEDRHTEAFF. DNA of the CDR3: TGTGCCAGCAGTGAAGACAGGCACACTGAAGCTTTCTTT.